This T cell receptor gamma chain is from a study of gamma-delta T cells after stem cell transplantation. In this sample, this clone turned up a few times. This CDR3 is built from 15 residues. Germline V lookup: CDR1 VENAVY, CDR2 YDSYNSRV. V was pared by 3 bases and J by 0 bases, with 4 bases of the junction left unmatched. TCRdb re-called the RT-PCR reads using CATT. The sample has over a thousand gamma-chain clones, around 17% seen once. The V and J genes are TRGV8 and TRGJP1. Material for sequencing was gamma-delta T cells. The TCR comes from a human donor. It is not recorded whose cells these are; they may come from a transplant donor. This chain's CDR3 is CATWDLNTTGWFKIF. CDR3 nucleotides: TGTGCCACCTGGGATTTGAATACCACTGGTTGGTTCAAGATATTT.